This T cell receptor (beta chain) was observed in a study of cytomegalovirus exposure and HLA in healthy donors. CDR1 and CDR2 from the germline V gene are SGHRS and YFSETQ. This CDR3 is 11 amino acids long. V gave up 4 bases and J gave up 7 bases, with 6 bases separating them. 13 Jbeta primers and 60 Vbeta primers were used for the PCR. Authors' methods: An analysis performed later counted 73 million or so unique TCR beta chains (around 9.9 million of them shared). Sequenced by immunoSEQ multiplex PCR; TCRdb stores in-frame clones only, minus some. That table supplies the V and J calls and clone size; D and trimming were determined from the DNA. The table includes under 150,000 clones, 70% to 80% detected once. The sample holds a few counts of this clone. The identical CDR3 is also encoded by other nucleotide sequences in the sample.

This sequence joins TRBV5-1 and TRBJ2-1; D remains unclear. The sample was PBMCs. The TCR was taken from a woman between 40 and 50 years old in good health and CMV-seropositive. The CDR3 loop reads CASSLLNEQFF. CDR3 bases: TGCGCCAGCAGCCTCCTTAATGAGCAGTTCTTC.